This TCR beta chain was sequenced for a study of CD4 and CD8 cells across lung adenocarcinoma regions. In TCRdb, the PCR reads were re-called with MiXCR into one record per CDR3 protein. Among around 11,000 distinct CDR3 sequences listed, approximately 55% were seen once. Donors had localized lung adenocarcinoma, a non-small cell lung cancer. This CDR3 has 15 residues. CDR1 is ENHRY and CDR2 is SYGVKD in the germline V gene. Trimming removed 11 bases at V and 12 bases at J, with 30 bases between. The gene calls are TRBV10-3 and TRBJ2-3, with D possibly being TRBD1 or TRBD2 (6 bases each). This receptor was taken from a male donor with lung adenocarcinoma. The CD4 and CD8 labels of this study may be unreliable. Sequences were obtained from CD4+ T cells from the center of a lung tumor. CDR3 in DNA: TGTGCCGCGGGGTTGGGGGGCAGCGGGCAAGAGACCCAGTATTTT. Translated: CAAGLGGSGQETQYF.